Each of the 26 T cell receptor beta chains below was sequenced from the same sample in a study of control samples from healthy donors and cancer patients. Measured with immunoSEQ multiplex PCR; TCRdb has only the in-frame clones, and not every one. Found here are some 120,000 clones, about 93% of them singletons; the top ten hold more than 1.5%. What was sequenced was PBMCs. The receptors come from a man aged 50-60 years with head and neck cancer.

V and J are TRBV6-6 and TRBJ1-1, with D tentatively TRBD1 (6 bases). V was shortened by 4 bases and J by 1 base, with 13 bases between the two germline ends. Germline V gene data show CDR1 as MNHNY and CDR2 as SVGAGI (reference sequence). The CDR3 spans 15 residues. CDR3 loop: CASSSVKGGNTEAFF. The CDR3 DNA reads TGTGCCAGCAGTTCCGTTAAGGGGGGGAACACTGAAGCTTTCTTT.

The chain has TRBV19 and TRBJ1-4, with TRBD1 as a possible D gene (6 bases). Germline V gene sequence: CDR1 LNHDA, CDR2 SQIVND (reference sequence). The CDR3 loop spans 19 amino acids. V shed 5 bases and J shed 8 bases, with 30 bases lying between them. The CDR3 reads CASSHPRGVGLTGTEKLFF. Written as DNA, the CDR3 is TGTGCCAGTAGTCACCCTAGAGGAGTGGGATTGACAGGAACAGAAAAACTGTTTTTT.

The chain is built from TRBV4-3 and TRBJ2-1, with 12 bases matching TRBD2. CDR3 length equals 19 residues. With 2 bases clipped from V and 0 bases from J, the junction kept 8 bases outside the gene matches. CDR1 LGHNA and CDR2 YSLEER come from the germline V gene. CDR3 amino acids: CASSQTSPSGGGSYNEQFF. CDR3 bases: TGCGCCAGCAGCCAAACCTCCCCTAGCGGGGGGGGCTCCTACAATGAGCAGTTCTTC.

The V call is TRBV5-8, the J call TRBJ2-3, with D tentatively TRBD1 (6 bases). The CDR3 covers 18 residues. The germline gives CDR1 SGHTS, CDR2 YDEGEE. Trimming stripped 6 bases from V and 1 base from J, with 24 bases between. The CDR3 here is CASTRWDKAQRGTDTQYF. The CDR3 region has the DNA TGTGCCAGCACCCGATGGGACAAAGCCCAAAGGGGCACAGATACGCAGTATTTT.

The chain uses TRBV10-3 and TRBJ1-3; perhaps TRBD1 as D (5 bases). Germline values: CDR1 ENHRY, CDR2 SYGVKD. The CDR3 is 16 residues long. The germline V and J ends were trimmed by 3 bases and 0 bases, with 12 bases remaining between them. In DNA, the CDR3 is TGTGCCATCAGTGACCCAGGGCTCAACTCTGGAAACACCATATATTTT. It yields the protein CAISDPGLNSGNTIYF.

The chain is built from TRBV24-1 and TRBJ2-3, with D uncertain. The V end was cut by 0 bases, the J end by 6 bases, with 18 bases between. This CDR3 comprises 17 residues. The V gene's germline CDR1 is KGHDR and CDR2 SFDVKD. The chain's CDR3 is CATSDLTAESPHDTQYF. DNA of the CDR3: TGTGCCACCAGTGATTTGACAGCCGAATCACCTCATGATACGCAGTATTTT.

The CDR3 here is CASSLVAGGSTDTQYF. The DNA of the CDR3 is TGTGCCAGCAGCTTAGTAGCGGGGGGGAGCACAGATACGCAGTATTTT. V is TRBV7-8 and J is TRBJ2-3; 11 nucleotides align to TRBD2. This CDR3 has 16 amino acids. From germline, CDR1 is SGHVS and CDR2 FQNEAQ. With V trimmed by 1 base and J by 0 bases, 0 bases remained unmatched.

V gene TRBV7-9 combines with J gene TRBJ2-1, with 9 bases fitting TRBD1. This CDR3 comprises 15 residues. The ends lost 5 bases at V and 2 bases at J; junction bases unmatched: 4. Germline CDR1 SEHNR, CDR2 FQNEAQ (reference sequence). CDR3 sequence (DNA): TGTGCCAGCAGCATTACAGGGGGCCCCTACAATGAGCAGTTCTTC. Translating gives CASSITGGPYNEQFF.

This chain's CDR3 is CATSDLVGAGTGELFF. The DNA for the CDR3 is TGTGCCACCAGTGATTTGGTTGGGGCCGGGACCGGGGAGCTGTTTTTT. J is TRBJ2-2 and V is TRBV24-1, with D possibly being TRBD1 (5 bases). This CDR3 region has 16 residues. Germline CDR1 reads KGHDR; CDR2 reads SFDVKD. V lost 0 bases and J lost 5, with 12 bases in between.

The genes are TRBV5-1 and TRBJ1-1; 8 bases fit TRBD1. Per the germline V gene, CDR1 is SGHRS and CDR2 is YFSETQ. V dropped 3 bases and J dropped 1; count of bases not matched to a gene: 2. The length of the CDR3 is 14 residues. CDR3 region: CASSSGTGNTEAFF. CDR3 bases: TGCGCCAGCAGCTCTGGGACAGGGAACACTGAAGCTTTCTTT. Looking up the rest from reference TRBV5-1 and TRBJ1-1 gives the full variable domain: KAGVTQTPRYLIKTRGQQVTLSCSPISGHRSVSWYQQTPGQGLQFLFEYFSETQRNKGNFPGRFSGRQFSNSRSEMNVSTLELGDSALYLCASSSGTGNTEAFFGQGTRLTVV.

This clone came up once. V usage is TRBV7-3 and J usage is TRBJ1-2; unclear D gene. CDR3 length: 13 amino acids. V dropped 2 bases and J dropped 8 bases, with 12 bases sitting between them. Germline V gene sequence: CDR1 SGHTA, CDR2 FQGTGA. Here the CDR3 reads CASSLGSGGGYTF. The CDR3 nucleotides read TGTGCCAGCAGCTTAGGGTCAGGTGGCGGCTACACCTTC.

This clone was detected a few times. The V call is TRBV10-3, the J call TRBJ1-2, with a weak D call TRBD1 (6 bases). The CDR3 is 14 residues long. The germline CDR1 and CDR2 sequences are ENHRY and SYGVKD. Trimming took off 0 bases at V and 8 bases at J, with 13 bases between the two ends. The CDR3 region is CAISESPGAGGYTF. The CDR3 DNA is TGTGCCATCAGTGAGTCTCCGGGGGCTGGCGGCTACACCTTC.

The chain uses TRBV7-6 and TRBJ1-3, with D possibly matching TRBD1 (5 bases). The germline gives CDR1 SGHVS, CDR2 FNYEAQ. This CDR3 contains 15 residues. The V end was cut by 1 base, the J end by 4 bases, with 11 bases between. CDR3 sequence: CASSLGSGSGNTIYF. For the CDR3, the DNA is TGTGCCAGCAGCTTAGGATCAGGGAGCGGAAACACCATATATTTT.

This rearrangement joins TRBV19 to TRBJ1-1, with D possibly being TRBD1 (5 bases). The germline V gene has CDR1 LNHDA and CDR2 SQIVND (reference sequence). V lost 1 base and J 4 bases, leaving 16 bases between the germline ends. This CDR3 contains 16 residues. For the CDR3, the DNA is TGTGCCAGTAGTATAGGGGGCAGGGCCAAGGGCACTGAAGCTTTCTTT. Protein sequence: CASSIGGRAKGTEAFF.

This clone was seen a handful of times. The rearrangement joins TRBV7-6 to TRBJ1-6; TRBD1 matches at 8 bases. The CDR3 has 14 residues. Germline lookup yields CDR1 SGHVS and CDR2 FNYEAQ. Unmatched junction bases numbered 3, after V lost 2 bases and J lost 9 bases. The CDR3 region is CASSLRDRSSPLHF. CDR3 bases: TGTGCCAGCAGCTTAAGGGACAGGAGTTCACCCCTCCACTTT.

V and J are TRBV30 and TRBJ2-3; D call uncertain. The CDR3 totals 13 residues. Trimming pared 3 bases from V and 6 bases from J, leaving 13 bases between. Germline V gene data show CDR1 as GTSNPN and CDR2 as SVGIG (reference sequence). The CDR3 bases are TGTGCCTGGAGCGTCCTACAAAGGGATACGCAGTATTTT. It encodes CAWSVLQRDTQYF.

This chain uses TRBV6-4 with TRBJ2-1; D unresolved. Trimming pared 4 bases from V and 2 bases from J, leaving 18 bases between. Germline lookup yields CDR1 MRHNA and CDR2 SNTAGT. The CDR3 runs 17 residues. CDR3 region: CASSVSSWPLPYNEQFF. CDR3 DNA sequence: TGTGCCAGCAGTGTCTCCTCTTGGCCCCTCCCCTACAATGAGCAGTTCTTC.

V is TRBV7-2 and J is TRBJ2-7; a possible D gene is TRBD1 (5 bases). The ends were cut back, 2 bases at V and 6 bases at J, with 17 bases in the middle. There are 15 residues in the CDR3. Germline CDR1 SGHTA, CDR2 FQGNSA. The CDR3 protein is CASSLTGVGLGEQYF. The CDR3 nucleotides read TGTGCCAGCAGCTTAACGGGCGTGGGGCTCGGCGAGCAGTACTTC.

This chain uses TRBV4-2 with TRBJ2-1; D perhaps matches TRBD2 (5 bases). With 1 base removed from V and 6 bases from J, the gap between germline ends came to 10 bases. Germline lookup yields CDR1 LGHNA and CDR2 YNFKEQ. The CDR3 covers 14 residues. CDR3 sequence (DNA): TGTGCCAGCAGCCAAGGGGAGAGGTTCAATGAGCAGTTCTTC. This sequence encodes CASSQGERFNEQFF.

DNA of the CDR3: TGTGCCAGCAGTTACCCTTCTAGCGTGGGGACGGGGGAGCAGTTCTTC. This codes for CASSYPSSVGTGEQFF. The chain employs TRBV6-2 or TRBV6-3 and TRBJ2-1; maybe TRBD2 (6 bases). There are 16 residues in the CDR3. V lost 2 bases and J 10 bases, leaving 21 bases between the germline ends. From germline, CDR1 is MNHEY and CDR2 SVGEGT.

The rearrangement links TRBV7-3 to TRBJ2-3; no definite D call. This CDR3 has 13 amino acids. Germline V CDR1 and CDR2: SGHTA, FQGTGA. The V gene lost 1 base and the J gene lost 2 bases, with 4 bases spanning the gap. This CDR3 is CASSLIATDTQYF. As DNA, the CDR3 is TGTGCCAGCAGCTTAATAGCCACAGATACGCAGTATTTT.

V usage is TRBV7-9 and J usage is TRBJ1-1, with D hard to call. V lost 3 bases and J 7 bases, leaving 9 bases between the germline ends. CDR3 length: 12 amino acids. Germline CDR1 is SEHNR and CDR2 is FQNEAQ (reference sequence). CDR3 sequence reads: CASSFQAREAFF. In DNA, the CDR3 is TGTGCCAGCAGCTTTCAGGCCCGTGAAGCTTTCTTT.

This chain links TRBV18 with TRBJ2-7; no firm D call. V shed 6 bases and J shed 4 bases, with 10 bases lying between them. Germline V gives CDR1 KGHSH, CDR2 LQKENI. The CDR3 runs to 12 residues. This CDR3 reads CASSPIRYEQYF. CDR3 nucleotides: TGTGCCAGCTCGCCAATTCGGTACGAGCAGTACTTC.

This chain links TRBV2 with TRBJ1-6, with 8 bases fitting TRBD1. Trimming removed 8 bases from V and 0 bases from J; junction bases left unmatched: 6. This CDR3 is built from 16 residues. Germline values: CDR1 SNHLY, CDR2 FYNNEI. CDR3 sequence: CASARQGSSYNSPLHF. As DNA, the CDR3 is TGTGCCAGCGCCAGACAGGGGAGCTCCTATAATTCACCCCTCCACTTT.

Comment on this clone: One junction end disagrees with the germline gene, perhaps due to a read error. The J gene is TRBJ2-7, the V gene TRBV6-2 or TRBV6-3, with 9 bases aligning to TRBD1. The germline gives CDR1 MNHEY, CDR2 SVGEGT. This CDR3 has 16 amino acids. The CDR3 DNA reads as TGTGCCAGCAGTATTCCAATACAGGGGGCGGAAGACGAGCAGTGCTTC. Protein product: CASSIPIQGAEDEQCF.

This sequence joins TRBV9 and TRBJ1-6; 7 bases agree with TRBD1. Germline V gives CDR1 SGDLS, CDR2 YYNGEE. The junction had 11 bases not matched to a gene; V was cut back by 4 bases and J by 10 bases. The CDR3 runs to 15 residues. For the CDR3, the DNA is TGTGCCAGCAGCCCCCGGGAGGGGGCGAGGTCACCCCTCCACTTT. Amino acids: CASSPREGARSPLHF.